Following are 28 T cell receptor beta chains from one sample sequenced in a study of cytomegalovirus exposure and HLA in healthy donors. The study ran its PCR with 60 Vbeta and 13 Jbeta primers. TCRdb keeps only in-frame clones here, not all; method: immunoSEQ multiplex PCR. The repertoire consists of some 130,000 clones, with more than 75% occurring once and the leading ten covering 1.4% to 1.5%. Specimen: PBMCs. These receptors were obtained from a female donor in good health and CMV-seronegative.

The chain is built from TRBV18 and TRBJ2-2, with TRBD2 matching 10 bases. The CDR3 spans 16 residues. J gave up 3 bases and V 4 bases, and 5 bases lay outside the gene matches. Looked up from germline, CDR1 is KGHSH and CDR2 is LQKENI. CDR3 bases: TGTGCCAGCTCACTCCGGACTAGCGGAGACACCGGGGAGCTGTTTTTT. This codes for CASSLRTSGDTGELFF.

V is TRBV7-7 and J is TRBJ1-5, with 8 bases that match TRBD1. The germline V gene encodes CDR1 SSHAT and CDR2 FNYEAQ (reference sequence). Trimming cost V 5 bases and J 2 bases; bases outside gene matches: 8. The CDR3 contains 16 residues. The CDR3 sequence: CASSPGDRRGNQPQHF. The DNA for the CDR3 is TGTGCCAGCAGCCCTGGGGACAGGAGGGGCAATCAGCCCCAGCATTTT.

The CDR3 nucleotides are TGTGCCAGCAGCTTGGGACAGGGGGCCACTGAAGCTTTCTTT. Translation: CASSLGQGATEAFF. The J gene is TRBJ1-1, the V gene TRBV5-6, with TRBD1 matching 10 bases. CDR3 length equals 14 residues. Germline lookup yields CDR1 SGHDT and CDR2 YYEEEE. The trim removed 0 bases at V and 4 bases at J, leaving 0 bases unmatched.

The V gene is TRBV18, the J gene TRBJ1-2; 7 bases fit TRBD1. CDR1 is KGHSH and CDR2 is LQKENI in the germline V gene. The CDR3 loop spans 14 amino acids. J lost 4 bases, V lost 3 bases, and 5 bases had no gene match. CDR3 nucleotide sequence: TGTGCCAGCTCACCCCCCGGGACAGCCTATGGCTACACCTTC. Translating it yields CASSPPGTAYGYTF.

The CDR3 spells CASSGRVGTEAFF. Here the CDR3 DNA reads TGTGCCAGCAGCGGCAGGGTTGGCACTGAAGCTTTCTTT. The V call is TRBV7-3, the J call TRBJ1-1; TRBD1 is a possible D gene (5 bases). Germline V gene sequence: CDR1 SGHTA, CDR2 FQGTGA. V lost 5 bases, J lost 4 bases, and 11 bases lay in between. The length of the CDR3 is 13 residues.

The gene calls are TRBV30 and TRBJ2-5, with a weak D call TRBD1 (5 bases). This CDR3 comprises 12 residues. CDR1 GTSNPN and CDR2 SVGIG come from the germline V gene (reference sequence). Trimming took off 2 bases at V and 13 bases at J, with 17 bases between the two ends. The CDR3 protein is CAWSPTGHPGYF. For the CDR3, the DNA is TGTGCCTGGAGTCCAACCGGACATCCCGGGTACTTC.

In regard to this clone: The sample contains more than one DNA sequence encoding this CDR3. The chain carries TRBV7-2 and TRBJ2-3; tentative D call: TRBD2 (6 bases). CDR1 is SGHTA and CDR2 is FQGNSA in the germline V gene. CDR3 size: 14 residues. Trimming shortened V by 3 bases and J by 1 base, and 8 bases separated the two germline ends. In nucleotides, the CDR3 is TGTGCCAGCAGCTTGGGGGGACGCACAGATACGCAGTATTTT. This codes for CASSLGGRTDTQYF.

This clone was recorded once. The V call is TRBV28, the J call TRBJ1-2; TRBD1 matches at 10 bases. Germline V gene data show CDR1 as MDHEN and CDR2 as SYDVKM. The CDR3 sequence is 15 residues long. This CDR3 is CAPPGTGARDYGYTF. The CDR3 DNA follows: TGTGCTCCACCAGGGACAGGGGCGCGCGACTATGGCTACACCTTC.

The V gene is TRBV10-3, the J gene TRBJ1-3, with no clear D. CDR3 length: 12 amino acids. Germline V gene sequence: CDR1 ENHRY, CDR2 SYGVKD. Trimming stripped 2 bases from V and 8 bases from J, with 7 bases between. CDR3 DNA sequence: TGTGCCATCAGTGAGGGAGATTACACCATATATTTT. Translated: CAISEGDYTIYF.

This rearrangement joins TRBV28 to TRBJ2-2; D unresolved. Germline CDR1 is MDHEN and CDR2 is SYDVKM. The CDR3 runs 12 residues. V was cut by 5 bases and J by 2 bases, with 3 bases left in between. The CDR3 nucleotides are TGTGCCAGCAGTCTAAACACCGGGGAGCTGTTTTTT. It translates to CASSLNTGELFF.

The chain is built from TRBV7-2 and TRBJ1-5; D is uncertain. CDR3 length: 13 residues. The V and J ends lost 1 base and 7 bases respectively, with 8 bases between them. Germline CDR1 SGHTA, CDR2 FQGNSA. The CDR3 coding sequence is TGTGCCAGCAGCTTAGGCGCTTACCAGCCCCAGCATTTT. Encoded protein: CASSLGAYQPQHF.

This clone showed up just a few times. The rearrangement uses TRBV5-1 and TRBJ1-4; D is unresolved. This CDR3 contains 14 residues. Trimming took 6 bases from V and 0 from J, leaving 9 bases between them. Germline CDR1 reads SGHRS; CDR2 reads YFSETQ. CDR3 protein: CASKRNPTNEKLFF. In DNA, the CDR3 is TGCGCCAGCAAGAGGAATCCAACTAATGAAAAACTGTTTTTT.

V gene TRBV28 combines with J gene TRBJ2-7, with TRBD1 matching 9 bases. CDR1 and CDR2 from the germline V gene are MDHEN and SYDVKM. J gave up 2 bases and V 2 bases, and 7 bases lay outside the gene matches. The CDR3 has 16 amino acids. For the CDR3, the DNA is TGTGCCAGCAGTTTAGGCCCCGGGACAGGGACCTACGAGCAGTACTTC. This gives the protein CASSLGPGTGTYEQYF.

The chain couples TRBV28 to TRBJ2-2; 9 bases are shared with TRBD2. The V segment lost 6 bases and the J segment 4 bases; nucleotides outside the gene matches: 9. Germline CDR1 reads MDHEN; CDR2 reads SYDVKM. This CDR3 has 16 residues. The CDR3 loop is CASSLSGRGITGELFF. CDR3 DNA sequence: TGTGCCAGCAGCCTTAGCGGGAGAGGGATCACCGGGGAGCTGTTTTTT.

The chain recombines TRBV13 with TRBJ1-3; no definite D call. The ends were cut back, 1 base at V and 6 bases at J, with 10 bases in the middle. From germline, CDR1 is PRHDT and CDR2 FYEKMQ (reference sequence). CDR3 length equals 14 residues. DNA for the CDR3: TGTGCCAGCAGCTTAGCAGGCCCGGCAAACACCATATATTTT. Amino acid sequence: CASSLAGPANTIYF.

The V call is TRBV29-1, the J call TRBJ2-1; maybe TRBD1 (6 bases). The CDR3 is 14 residues long. CDR1 is SQVTM, CDR2 ANQGSEA, per germline. V gave up 7 bases and J gave up 3 bases, with 16 bases separating them. The CDR3: CSATPGQIYNEQFF. The CDR3 DNA sequence: TGCAGCGCTACCCCGGGACAAATCTACAATGAGCAGTTCTTC.

This rearrangement joins TRBV4-3 to TRBJ2-3; 7 nucleotides align to TRBD2. V shed 0 bases and J 3 bases; nucleotides not matched to a gene: 12. Germline assignment: CDR1 LGHNA and CDR2 YSLEER. This CDR3 has 18 amino acids. The CDR3 DNA is TGCGCCAGCAGCCAAGATCGGAAAATTCAAGCGGGGACAGATACGCAGTATTTT. It specifies CASSQDRKIQAGTDTQYF.

V is TRBV7-2 and J is TRBJ2-7; the match to TRBD2 covers 8 bases. Germline V gene lookup returns CDR1 SGHTA and CDR2 FQGNSA. With 2 bases clipped from V and 4 bases from J, the junction kept 7 bases outside the gene matches. The CDR3 extends over 15 amino acids. CDR3 sequence reads: CASSLRIAGWYEQYF. The CDR3, as DNA: TGTGCCAGCAGCTTACGGATAGCGGGATGGTACGAGCAGTACTTC. Full variable domain (rest looked up from reference TRBV7-2 and TRBJ2-7): GAGVSQSPSNKVTEKGKDVELRCDPISGHTALYWYRQSLGQGLEFLIYFQGNSAPDKSGLPSDRFSAERTGGSVSTLTIQRTQQEDSAVYLCASSLRIAGWYEQYFGPGTRLTVT.

V usage is TRBV5-6 and J usage is TRBJ1-1; the D is unclear. The CDR3 is 12 amino acids. Per the germline V gene, CDR1 is SGHDT and CDR2 is YYEEEE. The V end lost 5 bases, the J end lost 4 bases, and 9 bases lay between the germline ends. CDR3 sequence: CASRLRGTEAFF. CDR3 bases: TGTGCCAGCAGACTACGGGGCACTGAAGCTTTCTTT.

The chain recombines TRBV5-4 with TRBJ2-5; 8 bases line up with TRBD1. The CDR3 loop spans 16 amino acids. Germline V gene lookup returns CDR1 SGHNT and CDR2 YYREEE (reference sequence). Trimming at V came to 3 bases and at J to 5 bases, leaving 12 bases not matched to a gene. The CDR3 region has the DNA TGTGCCAGCAGCTACCCAGGGACAGGCCGTGGGGAGACCCAGTACTTC. Protein sequence: CASSYPGTGRGETQYF.

The chain recombines TRBV28 with TRBJ1-4; 7 positions match TRBD1. The CDR3 is made up of 14 amino acids. Germline V lookup: CDR1 MDHEN, CDR2 SYDVKM. The V segment lost 3 bases and the J segment 5 bases; nucleotides outside the gene matches: 3. CDR3 sequence: CASSLAGQNEKLFF. The CDR3, as DNA: TGTGCCAGCAGTTTGGCGGGACAGAATGAAAAACTGTTTTTT.

This clone came up a few times. This chain uses TRBV13 with TRBJ2-4, with TRBD1 identical over 10 bases. The CDR3 contains 17 residues. Trimming at V came to 1 base and at J to 0 bases, leaving 3 bases not matched to a gene. Germline CDR1 reads PRHDT; CDR2 reads FYEKMQ (reference sequence). The CDR3 spells CASSLVGTGEAKNIQYF. In nucleotides, the CDR3 is TGTGCCAGCAGCTTAGTTGGGACAGGGGAAGCCAAAAACATTCAGTACTTC.

This clone was seen only a few times. This chain uses TRBV5-1 with TRBJ2-6, with TRBD1 identical over 7 bases. The length of the CDR3 is 18 residues. V lost 3 bases to trimming and J lost 0 bases; unmatched junction nucleotides: 9. CDR1 and CDR2 (germline): SGHRS, YFSETQ. The CDR3 loop reads CASSWIGQVSSGANVLTF. CDR3 sequence (DNA): TGCGCCAGCAGCTGGATCGGACAGGTTAGCTCTGGGGCCAACGTCCTGACTTTC.

The V gene is TRBV27, the J gene TRBJ1-4, with D possibly matching TRBD1 (5 bases). Germline loops: CDR1 MNHEY, CDR2 SMNVEV (reference sequence). Trimming left V 6 bases short and J 11 bases short, with 22 bases between. This CDR3 spans 15 amino acids. DNA for the CDR3: TGTGCCAGCAGGAGGGGAGGCCTTAATGAGGGTAAACTGTTTTTT. Its translation: CASRRGGLNEGKLFF.

V usage is TRBV29-1 and J usage is TRBJ2-5; 13 positions agree with TRBD2. The CDR3 length is 15 residues. The germline V gene has CDR1 SQVTM and CDR2 ANQGSEA. After removal of 6 bases from V and 6 bases from J, the junction contained 10 bases not matched to a gene. The CDR3 DNA reads as TGCAGCGTACTTGAAGGACTAGCGGGAGCCAAGACCCAGTACTTC. Translation: CSVLEGLAGAKTQYF.

The chain recombines TRBV28 with TRBJ1-1, with 7 bases lining up with TRBD1. The V segment lost 6 bases and the J segment 2 bases; nucleotides outside the gene matches: 9. There are 15 residues in the CDR3. Germline V CDR1 and CDR2: MDHEN, SYDVKM. CDR3 sequence reads: CASRTQGTENTEAFF. CDR3 nucleotides: TGTGCCAGCAGAACCCAAGGGACAGAAAACACTGAAGCTTTCTTT.

The chain joins TRBV30 to TRBJ2-5; weak D call: TRBD1 (5 bases). The germline CDR1 and CDR2 sequences are GTSNPN and SVGIG (reference sequence). The CDR3 totals 13 residues. Trimming took off 0 bases at V and 2 bases at J, with 7 bases between the two ends. The CDR3 DNA reads TGTGCCTGGAGTGTACAGGTGCAAGAGACCCAGTACTTC. Translating it yields CAWSVQVQETQYF.

The rearrangement joins TRBV28 to TRBJ2-1, with 14 bases aligning to TRBD2. Germline loops: CDR1 MDHEN, CDR2 SYDVKM. With V trimmed by 5 bases and J by 8 bases, 20 bases remained unmatched. The CDR3 sequence is 20 residues long. CDR3 sequence: CASSTFRLAGGPSPIDEQFF. In nucleotides, the CDR3 is TGTGCCAGCAGTACCTTTAGACTAGCGGGAGGGCCCTCCCCGATCGATGAGCAGTTCTTC. The whole variable domain, filled in from reference TRBV28 and TRBJ2-1, reads DVKVTQSSRYLVKRTGEKVFLECVQDMDHENMFWYRQDPGLGLRLIYFSYDVKMKEKGDIPEGYSVSREKKERFSLILESASTNQTSMYLCASSTFRLAGGPSPIDEQFFGPGTRLTVL.